This record concerns one T cell receptor beta chain sequence. Other DNA sequences in this specimen translate into the identical CDR3. Assay used: immunoSEQ multiplex PCR; TCRdb lists only in-frame clones, some missing. The sample gives about 230,000 clones, around 80% of which show up once; roughly 13% is in the top ten. The sample is drawn from a study of control samples from healthy donors and cancer patients. CDR3 length: 13 residues. Trimming pared 1 base from V and 1 base from J, leaving 4 bases between. Germline V CDR1 and CDR2: LGHDT, YNNKEL (reference sequence). The sequencing sample was made of PBMCs. The receptor comes from an older woman with lung cancer. This rearrangement joins TRBV3-1 (or the pseudogene TRBV3-2) to TRBJ1-2; D is ambiguous. CDR3 nucleotide sequence: TGTGCCAGCAGCCAAGCGGGTAACTATGGCTACACCTTC. Protein: CASSQAGNYGYTF.